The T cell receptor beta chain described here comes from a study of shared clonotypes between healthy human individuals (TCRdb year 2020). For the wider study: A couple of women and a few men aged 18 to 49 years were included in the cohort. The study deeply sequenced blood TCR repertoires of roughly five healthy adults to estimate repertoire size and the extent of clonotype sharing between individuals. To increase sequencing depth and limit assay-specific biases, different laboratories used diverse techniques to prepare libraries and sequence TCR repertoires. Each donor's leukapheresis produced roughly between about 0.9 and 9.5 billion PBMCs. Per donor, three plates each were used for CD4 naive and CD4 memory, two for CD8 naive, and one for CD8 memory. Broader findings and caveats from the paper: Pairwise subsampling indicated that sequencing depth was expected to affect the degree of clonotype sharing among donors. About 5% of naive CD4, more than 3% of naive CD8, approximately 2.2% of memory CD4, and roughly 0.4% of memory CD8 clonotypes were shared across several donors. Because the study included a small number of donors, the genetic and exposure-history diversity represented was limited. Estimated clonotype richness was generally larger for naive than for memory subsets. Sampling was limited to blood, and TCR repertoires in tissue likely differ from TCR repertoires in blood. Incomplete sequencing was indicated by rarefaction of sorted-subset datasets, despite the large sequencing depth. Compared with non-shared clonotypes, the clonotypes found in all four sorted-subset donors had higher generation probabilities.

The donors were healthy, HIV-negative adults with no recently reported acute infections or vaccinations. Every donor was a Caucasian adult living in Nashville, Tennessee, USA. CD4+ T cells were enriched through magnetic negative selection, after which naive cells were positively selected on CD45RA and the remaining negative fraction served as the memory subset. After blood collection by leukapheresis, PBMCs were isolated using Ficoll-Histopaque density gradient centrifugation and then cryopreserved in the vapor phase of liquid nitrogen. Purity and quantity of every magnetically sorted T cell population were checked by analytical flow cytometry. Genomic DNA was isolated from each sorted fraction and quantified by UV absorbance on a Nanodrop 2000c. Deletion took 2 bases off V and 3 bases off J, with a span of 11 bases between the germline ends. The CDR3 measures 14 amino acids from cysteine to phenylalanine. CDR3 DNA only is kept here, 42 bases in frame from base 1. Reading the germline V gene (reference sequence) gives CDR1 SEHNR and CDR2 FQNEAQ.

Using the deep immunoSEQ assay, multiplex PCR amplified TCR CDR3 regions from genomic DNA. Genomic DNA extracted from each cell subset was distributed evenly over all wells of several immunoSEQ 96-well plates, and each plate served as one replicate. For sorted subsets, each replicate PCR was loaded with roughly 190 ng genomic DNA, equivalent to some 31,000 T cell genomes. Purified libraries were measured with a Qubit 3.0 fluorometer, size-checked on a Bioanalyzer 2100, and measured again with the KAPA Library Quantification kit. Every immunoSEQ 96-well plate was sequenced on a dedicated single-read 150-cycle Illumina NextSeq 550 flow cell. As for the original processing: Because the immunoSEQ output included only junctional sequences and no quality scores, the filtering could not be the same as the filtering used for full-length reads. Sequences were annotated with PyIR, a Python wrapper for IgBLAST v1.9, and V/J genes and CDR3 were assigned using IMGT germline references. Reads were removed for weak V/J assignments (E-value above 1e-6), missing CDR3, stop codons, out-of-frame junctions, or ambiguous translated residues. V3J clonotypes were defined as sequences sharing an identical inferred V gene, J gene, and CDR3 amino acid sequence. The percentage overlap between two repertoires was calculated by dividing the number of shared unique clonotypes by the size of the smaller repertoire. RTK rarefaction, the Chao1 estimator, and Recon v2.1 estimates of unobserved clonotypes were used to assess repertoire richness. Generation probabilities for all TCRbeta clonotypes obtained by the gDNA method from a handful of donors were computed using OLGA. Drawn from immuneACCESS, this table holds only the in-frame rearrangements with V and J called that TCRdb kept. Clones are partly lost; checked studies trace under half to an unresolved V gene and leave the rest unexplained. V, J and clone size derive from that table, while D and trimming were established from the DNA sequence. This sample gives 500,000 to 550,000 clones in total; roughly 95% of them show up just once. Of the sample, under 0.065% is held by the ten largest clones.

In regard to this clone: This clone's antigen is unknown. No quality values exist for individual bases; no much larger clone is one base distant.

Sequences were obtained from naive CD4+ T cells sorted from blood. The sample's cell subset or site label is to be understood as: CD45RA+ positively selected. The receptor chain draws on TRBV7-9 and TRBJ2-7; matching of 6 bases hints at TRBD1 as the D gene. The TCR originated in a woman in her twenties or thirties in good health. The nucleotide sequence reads TGTGCCAGCAGCTTAAAACAGGGAGTCTACGAGCAGTACTTC. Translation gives CASSLKQGVYEQYF.